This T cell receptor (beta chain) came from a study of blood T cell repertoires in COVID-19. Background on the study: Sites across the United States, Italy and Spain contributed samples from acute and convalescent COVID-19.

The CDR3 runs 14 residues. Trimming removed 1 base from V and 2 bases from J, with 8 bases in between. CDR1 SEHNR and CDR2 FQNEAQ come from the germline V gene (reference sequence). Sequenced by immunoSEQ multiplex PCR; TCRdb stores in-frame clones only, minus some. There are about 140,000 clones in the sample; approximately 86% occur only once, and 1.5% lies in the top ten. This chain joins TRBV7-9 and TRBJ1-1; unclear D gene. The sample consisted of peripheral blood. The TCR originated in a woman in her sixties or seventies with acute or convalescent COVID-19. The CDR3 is CASSLVQQNTEAFF. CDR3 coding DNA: TGTGCCAGCAGCTTAGTACAACAAAACACTGAAGCTTTCTTT. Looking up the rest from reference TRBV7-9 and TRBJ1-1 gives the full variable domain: DTGVSQNPRHKITKRGQNVTFRCDPISEHNRLYWYRQTLGQGPEFLTYFQNEAQLEKSRLLSDRFSAERPKGSFSTLEIQRTEQGDSAMYLCASSLVQQNTEAFFGQGTRLTVV.